This T cell receptor (beta chain) was retrieved from a study of CD8 T cells in ankylosing spondylitis. Study-wide points: Characteristic of ankylosing spondylitis blood, it appeared, was a TCR beta motif comprising roughly 8 highly homologous variants. Past research had described some motif variants in reactive arthritis synovial fluid and blood. The study looked at matched synovial fluid samples from ankylosing spondylitis patients. Disease-linked clones were reported to be significantly enriched there. Disease-linked clones proved CD8+ and comparatively uncommon in peripheral blood.

This clonotype was observed a handful of times. Antigen specificity is unknown. Libraries of TCR beta came from quantitative 5'-RACE with molecular barcodes. TCRdb analysed the 5' RACE reads with MiXCR anew, one entry per CDR3 protein. In the table there are 750,000 to 850,000 distinct CDR3 sequences, 10% to 15% of which are singletons. CDR1 and CDR2 from the germline V gene are DFQATT and SNEGSKA (reference sequence). This CDR3 has 14 amino acids. With 4 bases removed from V and 5 bases from J, the gap between germline ends came to 17 bases. The sequencing sample was made of blood, either unsorted or a sorted T cell fraction (not recorded which). The chain carries TRBV20-1 and TRBJ2-5; the D gene is possibly TRBD2 (6 bases). The source of this sequence is a male donor with ankylosing spondylitis. CDR3 protein: CSAIPGLPLETQYF. The CDR3 DNA follows: TGCAGTGCTATCCCGGGACTGCCCCTGGAGACCCAGTACTTC.